This T cell receptor (beta chain) was retrieved from a study of spatial heterogeneity in lung cancer (dated 2019 in TCRdb). About the investigation overall: Beta-chain transcripts were consistently detected in greater numbers than alpha-chain transcripts, which likely reflects a higher abundance of beta-chain transcripts. In the raw uncorrected reads, each unique combination of TCR and UMI appeared more than ten times on average. In non-small cell lung cancer, the study made a quantitative comparison of TCR alpha and beta repertoires among multiple tumor regions, matched nontumor lung and blood. Nonsynonymous mutation counts, determined by whole-exome sequencing of tumor tissue, were related to TCR repertoire features. Both alpha and beta chains were TCR-sequenced in approximately 200 tumor regions, approximately 64 matched nontumor lung samples and roughly 50 PBMC samples obtained at surgery. Points the paper makes about the study in general: Additional single-cell paired TCR alpha and beta sequencing was considered necessary to confirm, at a functional level, the hypothesis that regional TCRs recognize regional mutations. Ubiquitous expanded tumor TCRs were found in blood more often at tumor resection than at routine follow-up.

The receptor library was made with 5' RACE. The run used a NextSeq 500. The TCR library protocol attached a unique molecular identifier to each TCR cDNA molecule to allow correction of PCR and sequencing errors. As for how the authors treated the data: TCR identification, UMI-based error correction and CDR3 extraction were performed with Decombinator tools. Expanded TCRs were defined as those above a frequency of 2 per 1,000, corresponding to the top 1% of the tumor frequency distribution. Rényi diversity was computed with the R vegan package after subsampling each repertoire 100 times to 5,000 TCRs. CDR3 similarity networks were built from amino acid triplet string-kernel similarity, connecting CDR3s with pairwise similarity above 0.82. TCRdb cleaned the public reads at Q25 with fastp, built clones with MiXCR and kept in-frame beta chains. Rows matching on CDR3 protein sequence are summarized as one entry with the most common DNA and genes. TCRdb, not the authors, supplied the V and J calls. The sample profile shows about 18,000 distinct CDR3 sequences; over 15% of them were found once. The ten largest clones represent about 14% of the sample.

The sample's time point label, in plain terms: sample taken at primary tumor resection. For TCR sequencing, whole RNA was extracted from tumor and nontumor lung tissue, or from cryopreserved PBMC samples, and no cell sorting was done. Samples were obtained from fewer than 80 patients with early-stage, untreated non-small cell lung cancer from the lung TRACERx cohort. Only patients for whom sufficient RNA was available from at least two tumor regions were selected for TCR sequencing. This clonotype was seen a single time. Its antigen specificity is not known. Base qualities are not recorded, but no much larger clone differs from it by a single base. Evidence from one read is weak. The germline V and J ends show losses of 4 bases and 3 bases respectively, and no gene match explains 19 bases of the junction. From its cysteine to its phenylalanine, the CDR3 spans 20 amino acids. CDR3 DNA is the only sequence kept; it has 60 bases, read in frame from the first base.

The sequencing here drew on PBMCs, taken at surgery. The rearrangement joined TRBV12-3 or TRBV12-4 to TRBJ1-2; TRBD1 fits 11 bases in the junction. The clonotype comes from a male donor with early-stage non-small cell lung cancer. The nucleotide sequence reads as follows: TGTGCCAGCAGTTCTGGGACAGGGGGGTTTATAAGGAGTTCGGACTATGGCTACACCTTC. The encoded protein is CASSSGTGGFIRSSDYGYTF.